This note documents a single T cell receptor (beta chain) sequence. Its antigen is unidentified. The data derive from a study of post-analysis software for immune sequencing data. Overall study context: Recorded subtypes: relapsing-remitting, secondary progressive, progressive-relapsing; some patients unannotated.

Study-wide findings and caveats: Patients carried five TRBV segments more frequently than controls did, and TRBV5-6, TRBV5-1 and TRBV20-1 were among them. F measure grouped same-batch samples tightly together. Diversity measured as normalized Chao1 was significantly lower in multiple sclerosis patients than in controls.

After removal of 1 base from V and 6 bases from J, the junction contained 21 bases not matched to a gene. CDR1 and CDR2 (germline): SEHNR, FQNEAQ (reference sequence). The CDR3 covers 20 residues. Included in the TCR beta cDNA libraries were unique molecular identifiers. A population of about 1 to 11 million T cells gave rise to roughly 0.5 million cDNA molecules. TCRdb reanalysed the PCR reads using MiXCR and keeps one entry per CDR3 protein. The sample shows hundreds of thousands of distinct CDR3 sequences, about 27% of them seen only once. V and J are TRBV7-9 and TRBJ2-3; 8 nucleotides agree with TRBD2. The TCR sequence derives from a girl under 18 with multiple sclerosis. Sequenced sample: blood. The CDR3 region has the DNA TGTGCCAGCAGCTTAGGCGGGCTAGCGGGCCGAAAGGCCATGGCCGATACGCAGTATTTT. Translation gives CASSLGGLAGRKAMADTQYF.